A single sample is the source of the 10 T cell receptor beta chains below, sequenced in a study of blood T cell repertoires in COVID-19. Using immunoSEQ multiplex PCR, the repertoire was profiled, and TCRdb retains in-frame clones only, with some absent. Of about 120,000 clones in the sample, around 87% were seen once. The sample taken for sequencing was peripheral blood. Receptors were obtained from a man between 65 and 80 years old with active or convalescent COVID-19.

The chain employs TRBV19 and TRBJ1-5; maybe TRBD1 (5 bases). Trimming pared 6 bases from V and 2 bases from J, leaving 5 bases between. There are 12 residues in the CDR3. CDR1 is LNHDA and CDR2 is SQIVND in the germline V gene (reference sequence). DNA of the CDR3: TGTGCCAGTAGACAGGGCAATCAGCCCCAGCATTTT. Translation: CASRQGNQPQHF. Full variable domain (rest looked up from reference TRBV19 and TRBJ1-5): DGGITQSPKYLFRKEGQNVTLSCEQNLNHDAMYWYRQDPGQGLRLIYYSQIVNDFQKGDIAEGYSVSREKKESFPLTVTSAQKNPTAFYLCASRQGNQPQHFGDGTRLSIL.

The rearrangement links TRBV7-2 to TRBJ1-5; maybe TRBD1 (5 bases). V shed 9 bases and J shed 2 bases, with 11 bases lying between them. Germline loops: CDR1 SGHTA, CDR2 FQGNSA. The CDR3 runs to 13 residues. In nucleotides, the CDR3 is TGTGCCAGTTCAGGGTTTGGCAATCAGCCCCAGCATTTT. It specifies CASSGFGNQPQHF.

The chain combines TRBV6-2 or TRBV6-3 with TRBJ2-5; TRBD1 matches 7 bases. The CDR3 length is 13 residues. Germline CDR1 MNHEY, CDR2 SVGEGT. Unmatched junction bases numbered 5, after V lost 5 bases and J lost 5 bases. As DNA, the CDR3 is TGTGCCAGCAGTACAGACAGGGAGGAGACCCAGTACTTC. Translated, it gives CASSTDREETQYF.

The CDR3, as DNA: TGTGCCAGTAGTATACGACAGGGTAGGATTTCTGGCGGCAATCAGCCCCAGCATTTT. The encoded protein is CASSIRQGRISGGNQPQHF. The chain carries TRBV19 and TRBJ1-5, with 7 nucleotides matching TRBD1. The germline V gene encodes CDR1 LNHDA and CDR2 SQIVND (reference sequence). The ends lost 2 bases at V and 2 bases at J; junction bases unmatched: 15. This CDR3 is built from 19 residues.

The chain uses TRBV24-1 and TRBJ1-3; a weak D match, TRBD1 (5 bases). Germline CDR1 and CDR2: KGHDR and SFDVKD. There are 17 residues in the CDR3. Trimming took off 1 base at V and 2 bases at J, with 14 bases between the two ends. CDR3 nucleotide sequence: TGTGCCACCAGTGATTTTAACAACGCAGGGCCTGGAAACACCATATATTTT. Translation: CATSDFNNAGPGNTIYF.

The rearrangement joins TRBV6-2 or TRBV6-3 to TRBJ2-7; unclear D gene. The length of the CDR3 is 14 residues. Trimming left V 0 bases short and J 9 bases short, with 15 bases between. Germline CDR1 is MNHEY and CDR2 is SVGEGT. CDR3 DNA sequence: TGTGCCAGCAGTTACTCCGGAACCTCTAGTGGGCAGTACTTC. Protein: CASSYSGTSSGQYF.

CDR3 in amino acids: CASSRGTGAPTDTQYF. The CDR3 coding sequence is TGTGCCAGCTCACGGGGGACAGGGGCTCCCACAGATACGCAGTATTTT. V is TRBV18 and J is TRBJ2-3; 10 nucleotides match TRBD1. There are 16 residues in the CDR3. V was clipped by 4 bases and J by 2 bases; unmatched bases: 6. Germline CDR1 reads KGHSH; CDR2 reads LQKENI.

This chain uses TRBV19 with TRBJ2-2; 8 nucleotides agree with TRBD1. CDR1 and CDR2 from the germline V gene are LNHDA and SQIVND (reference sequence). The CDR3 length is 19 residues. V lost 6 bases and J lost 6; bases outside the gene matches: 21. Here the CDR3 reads CASSDRGVRSASYPGELFF. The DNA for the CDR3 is TGTGCCAGTAGCGACAGGGGTGTTCGGTCCGCGTCATACCCCGGGGAGCTGTTTTTT.

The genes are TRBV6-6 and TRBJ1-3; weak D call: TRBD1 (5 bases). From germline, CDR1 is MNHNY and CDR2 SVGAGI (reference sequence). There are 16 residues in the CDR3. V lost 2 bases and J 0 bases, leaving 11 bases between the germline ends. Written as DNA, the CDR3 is TGTGCCAGCAGTTACAGGGGAGGGAGCTCTGGAAACACCATATATTTT. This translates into CASSYRGGSSGNTIYF.

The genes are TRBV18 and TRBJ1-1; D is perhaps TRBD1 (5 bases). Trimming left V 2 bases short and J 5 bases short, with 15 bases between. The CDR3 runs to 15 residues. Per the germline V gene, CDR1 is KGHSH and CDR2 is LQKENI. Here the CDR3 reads CASSPAVSRVTEAFF. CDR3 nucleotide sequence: TGTGCCAGCTCACCAGCGGTATCCAGGGTTACTGAAGCTTTCTTT. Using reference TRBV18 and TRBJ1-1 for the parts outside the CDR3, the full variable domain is NAGVMQNPRHLVRRRGQEARLRCSPMKGHSHVYWYRQLPEEGLKFMVYLQKENIIDESGMPKERFSAEFPKEGPSILRIQQVVRGDSAAYFCASSPAVSRVTEAFFGQGTRLTVV.